Below are 26 T cell receptor beta chains sequenced from a single sample in a study of shared clonotypes between healthy human individuals. Data came from immunoSEQ multiplex PCR; TCRdb stores just in-frame clones and leaves some out. This table has 1.5 million to 2.5 million clones, around 96% appearing once. CD45RO negativity and positive selection for CCR7 defined naive CD8 cells, a population that excluded terminally differentiated effector memory CD45RA+ cells. Sample: naive CD8+ T cells sorted from blood. The receptors derive from a man younger than 30 in good health.

With regard to this clone: This specimen includes other DNA sequences encoding the same CDR3. The chain uses TRBV9 and TRBJ2-3, with unresolved D. The CDR3 spans 11 residues. Looked up from germline, CDR1 is SGDLS and CDR2 is YYNGEE. Trimming pared 4 bases from V and 3 bases from J, leaving 3 bases between. In nucleotides, the CDR3 is TGTGCCAGCAGCCTGACAGATACGCAGTATTTT. This codes for CASSLTDTQYF.

The chain has TRBV11-2 and TRBJ2-7; no firm D call. The V gene's germline CDR1 is SGHAT and CDR2 FQNNGV. The CDR3 has 11 amino acids. V was clipped by 6 bases and J by 3 bases, with 6 bases between them. CDR3 residues: CASSPIYEQYF. Written as DNA, the CDR3 is TGTGCCAGCAGTCCCATCTACGAGCAGTACTTC. Full variable domain (rest looked up from reference TRBV11-2 and TRBJ2-7): EAGVAQSPRYKIIEKRQSVAFWCNPISGHATLYWYQQILGQGPKLLIQFQNNGVVDDSQLPKDRFSAERLKGVDSTLKIQPAKLEDSAVYLCASSPIYEQYFGPGTRLTVT.

This chain connects TRBV5-4 to TRBJ2-7, with TRBD2 matching over 9 bases. The CDR3 extends over 14 amino acids. V trimming: 2 bases; J trimming: 5 bases; junction bases outside the gene matches: 5. Germline V gene sequence: CDR1 SGHNT, CDR2 YYREEE (reference sequence). This CDR3 is CASSLGTSPHEQYF. The DNA for the CDR3 is TGTGCCAGCAGCTTAGGGACTAGCCCCCACGAGCAGTACTTC.

This chain joins TRBV5-1 and TRBJ2-7, with D hard to call. Per germline, CDR1 SGHRS and CDR2 YFSETQ. V lost 4 bases and J lost 3, with 11 bases in between. The CDR3 spans 13 residues. As DNA, the CDR3 is TGCGCCAGCAGCCCGAGCCCTAACTACGAGCAGTACTTC. The encoded protein is CASSPSPNYEQYF.

J is TRBJ2-7 and V is TRBV5-6; 8 bases are a match to TRBD2. CDR1 is SGHDT and CDR2 is YYEEEE in the germline V gene. The length of the CDR3 is 13 residues. V shed 4 bases and J 3 bases; nucleotides not matched to a gene: 3. The CDR3 region is CASSEGLGYEQYF. The CDR3 nucleotides are TGTGCCAGCAGCGAGGGACTAGGCTACGAGCAGTACTTC. The variable domain in full, completed from reference TRBV5-6 and TRBJ2-7, reads DAGVTQSPTHLIKTRGQQVTLRCSPKSGHDTVSWYQQALGQGPQFIFQYYEEEERQRGNFPDRFSGHQFPNYSSELNVNALLLGDSALYLCASSEGLGYEQYFGPGTRLTVT.

Comments on this clone: Other nucleotide sequences from this sample produce the same CDR3. V gene TRBV9 combines with J gene TRBJ2-3; D is possibly TRBD1 (6 bases). Trimming stripped 0 bases from V and 1 base from J, with 9 bases between. CDR1 and CDR2 (germline): SGDLS, YYNGEE. CDR3 size: 15 residues. CDR3 DNA: TGTGCCAGCAGCGTAGCAGGGGCTGGCACAGATACGCAGTATTTT. Its protein product is CASSVAGAGTDTQYF.

The chain combines TRBV27 with TRBJ2-1; D is possibly TRBD2 (5 bases). Trimming took off 3 bases at V and 5 bases at J, with 11 bases between the two ends. Germline assignment: CDR1 MNHEY and CDR2 SMNVEV (reference sequence). The CDR3 consists of 14 residues. CDR3 in DNA: TGTGCCAGCAGTTTGTCCCCCGGGGACAATGAGCAGTTCTTC. Translating gives CASSLSPGDNEQFF.

Worth noting for this clone: The sample carries other DNA sequences with the same CDR3. The chain combines TRBV5-6 with TRBJ1-1; D is uncertain. Germline CDR1 reads SGHDT; CDR2 reads YYEEEE. The CDR3 sequence is 13 residues long. V lost 2 bases and J 0 bases, leaving 5 bases between the germline ends. CDR3 coding DNA: TGTGCCAGCAGCTTCGATTTGAACACTGAAGCTTTCTTT. As protein: CASSFDLNTEAFF.

This clone occurred once. Its ends do not fully match the called genes, so a read error is possible. The rearrangement joins TRBV7-7 to TRBJ2-3; no clear D gene. Germline V gene data show CDR1 as SSHAT and CDR2 as FNYEAQ (reference sequence). The CDR3 totals 15 residues. The CDR3 coding sequence is TGTGCTAGCAGCTTATCCCCCAGTGGCACAGATACGCAGTATTTT. It is translated as CASSLSPSGTDTQYF. The whole variable domain, remainder taken from reference TRBV7-7 and TRBJ2-3, is GAGVSQSPRYKVTKRGQDVTLRCDPISSHATLYWYQQALGQGPEFLTYFNYEAQPDKSGLPSDRFSAERPEGSISTLTIQRTEQRDSAMYRCASSLSPSGTDTQYFGPGTRLTVL.

The V gene is TRBV28, the J gene TRBJ2-3, with a weak D call TRBD2 (6 bases). Trimming took 3 bases from V and 4 from J, leaving 14 bases between them. Germline lookup yields CDR1 MDHEN and CDR2 SYDVKM. The CDR3 extends over 15 amino acids. The CDR3 DNA follows: TGTGCCAGCAGTTTCCTTAGCGGCTCCGCAGATACGCAGTATTTT. Protein: CASSFLSGSADTQYF.

The rearrangement uses TRBV5-4 and TRBJ1-6, with unresolved D. CDR1 is SGHNT, CDR2 YYREEE, per germline (reference sequence). V was shortened by 4 bases and J by 7 bases, with 6 bases between the two germline ends. This CDR3 region has 12 residues. CDR3 nucleotides: TGTGCCAGCAGCGAAGACAATTCACCCCTCCACTTT. Residues: CASSEDNSPLHF.

The gene calls are TRBV25-1 and TRBJ2-7; 10 bases fit TRBD2. This CDR3 contains 16 residues. Per the germline V gene, CDR1 is MGHDK and CDR2 is SYGVNS. The V gene end was trimmed by 4 bases and the J gene end by 7 bases; junction bases not matched to a gene: 13. The CDR3 DNA reads TGTGCCAGCAGTGCCTCTAGCGGGAGCTATTCGTCAGAGCAGTACTTC. Protein: CASSASSGSYSSEQYF.

The chain joins TRBV4-1 to TRBJ2-1; D gene ambiguous. Trimming removed 6 bases at V and 0 bases at J, with 12 bases between. Germline CDR1 and CDR2: MGHRA and YSYEKL. The CDR3 is 15 amino acids. This CDR3 is CASREEASSYNEQFF. The DNA for the CDR3 is TGCGCCAGCAGAGAGGAAGCTAGCTCCTACAATGAGCAGTTCTTC.

The V and J genes are TRBV6-1 and TRBJ1-1, with D perhaps matching TRBD1 (6 bases). Germline CDR1 reads MNHNS; CDR2 reads SASEGT. V lost 10 bases, J lost 7 bases, and 22 bases lay in between. The CDR3 loop spans 14 amino acids. The CDR3 protein is CATRGKGGDYEAFF. CDR3 nucleotide sequence: TGTGCCACGAGAGGGAAAGGGGGTGATTATGAAGCTTTCTTT.

The chain is built from TRBV5-6 and TRBJ2-7, with D possibly TRBD1 on 6 matching bases. CDR3 length: 13 amino acids. CDR1 and CDR2 (germline): SGHDT, YYEEEE. V was cut by 4 bases and J by 3 bases, with 11 bases left in between. CDR3 amino acids: CASSQGQNYEQYF. The CDR3 region has the DNA TGTGCCAGCAGCCAGGGACAAAACTACGAGCAGTACTTC. Using reference TRBV5-6 and TRBJ2-7 for the parts outside the CDR3, the full variable domain is DAGVTQSPTHLIKTRGQQVTLRCSPKSGHDTVSWYQQALGQGPQFIFQYYEEEERQRGNFPDRFSGHQFPNYSSELNVNALLLGDSALYLCASSQGQNYEQYFGPGTRLTVT.

This clone was picked up a small number of times. The J gene is TRBJ1-2, the V gene TRBV25-1; D gene ambiguous. V lost 4 bases and J 4 bases, leaving 4 bases between the germline ends. In germline, CDR1 is MGHDK, CDR2 SYGVNS. The CDR3 consists of 11 residues. CDR3 nucleotide sequence: TGTGCCAGCAGTGCCCTCTATGGCTACACCTTC. As protein: CASSALYGYTF.

This clone was found many times. This chain links TRBV10-2 with TRBJ2-3; D may be TRBD1 (5 bases). V dropped 7 bases and J dropped 0 bases, with 11 bases sitting between them. The CDR3 runs to 14 residues. The germline V gene encodes CDR1 WSHSY and CDR2 SAAADI. Written as DNA, the CDR3 is TGCGCCAGCATCCCGACAGCTAGCACAGATACGCAGTATTTT. It is translated as CASIPTASTDTQYF.

The V gene is TRBV28, the J gene TRBJ2-1, with 11 bases identical to TRBD2. Germline values: CDR1 MDHEN, CDR2 SYDVKM. The CDR3 has 16 amino acids. J lost 0 bases, V lost 6 bases, and 4 bases had no gene match. The CDR3 loop is CASRGLAEISYNEQFF. In nucleotides, the CDR3 is TGTGCCAGCAGGGGACTAGCGGAAATCTCCTACAATGAGCAGTTCTTC.

The V call is TRBV13, the J call TRBJ2-1, with TRBD2 matching over 7 bases. This CDR3 is 15 amino acids long. The ends lost 4 bases at V and 8 bases at J; junction bases unmatched: 11. Germline V gene lookup returns CDR1 PRHDT and CDR2 FYEKMQ (reference sequence). In DNA, the CDR3 is TGTGCCAGCAGCTCTGGGGACTACCCGCCCCATGAGCAGTTCTTC. Translating gives CASSSGDYPPHEQFF. Full variable domain (missing parts from reference TRBV13 and TRBJ2-1): AAGVIQSPRHLIKEKRETATLKCYPIPRHDTVYWYQQGPGQDPQFLISFYEKMQSDKGSIPDRFSAQQFSDYHSELNMSSLELGDSALYFCASSSGDYPPHEQFFGPGTRLTVL.

This chain uses TRBV19 with TRBJ1-1; D possibly corresponds to TRBD1 (6 bases). The CDR3 is 16 amino acids. Deletions cut 0 bases from V and 4 bases from J, with 15 bases between. The V gene's germline CDR1 is LNHDA and CDR2 SQIVND (reference sequence). The CDR3 DNA reads as TGTGCCAGTAGTATAGATCAATTCCCAGGGGCCACTGAAGCTTTCTTT. It encodes CASSIDQFPGATEAFF.

The chain is built from TRBV19 and TRBJ2-3, with a weak D call TRBD2 (5 bases). CDR1 and CDR2 from the germline V gene are LNHDA and SQIVND (reference sequence). V gave up 5 bases and J gave up 3 bases, with 18 bases separating them. This CDR3 spans 16 amino acids. The CDR3 nucleotides are TGTGCCAGTAGTTCTTTTGTAGGAGAGGGAACAGATACGCAGTATTTT. Translating gives CASSSFVGEGTDTQYF.

The chain links TRBV4-1 to TRBJ2-7; D is perhaps TRBD1 (5 bases). The V gene lost 1 base and the J gene lost 5 bases, with 9 bases spanning the gap. Germline CDR1 is MGHRA and CDR2 is YSYEKL. This CDR3 is 13 amino acids long. The CDR3 is CASSQVKGDEQYF. CDR3 DNA: TGCGCCAGCAGCCAAGTCAAAGGGGACGAGCAGTACTTC.

This clone came up once. The chain is built from TRBV2 and TRBJ1-2; possibly TRBD1 for D (5 bases). V lost 3 bases and J lost 0, with 14 bases in between. This CDR3 comprises 16 residues. CDR1 is SNHLY, CDR2 FYNNEI, per germline. CDR3 residues: CASSEARELANYGYTF. Here the CDR3 DNA reads TGTGCCAGCAGTGAGGCCAGGGAGTTAGCTAACTATGGCTACACCTTC.

This sequence joins TRBV27 and TRBJ2-7; 8 bases line up with TRBD2. Germline V CDR1 and CDR2: MNHEY, SMNVEV (reference sequence). After removal of 5 bases from V and 7 bases from J, the junction contained 7 bases not matched to a gene. The CDR3 runs to 13 residues. The CDR3 bases are TGTGCCAGCAGTGTCGGGAGGGTCGGGGAGCAGTACTTC. Translated, it gives CASSVGRVGEQYF.

The sample holds one count of this clone. This chain joins TRBV7-9 and TRBJ2-7, with 7 bases aligning to TRBD1. Trimming at V came to 4 bases and at J to 1 base, leaving 4 bases not matched to a gene. The CDR3 covers 14 residues. The V gene's germline CDR1 is SEHNR and CDR2 FQNEAQ (reference sequence). CDR3 coding DNA: TGTGCCAGCAGCTCCGGGACAGATTCCTACGAGCAGTACTTC. Its protein product is CASSSGTDSYEQYF.

The chain uses TRBV6-1 and TRBJ2-7, with D unresolved. This CDR3 is built from 16 residues. Deletions cut 1 base from V and 0 bases from J, with 13 bases between. Germline V gives CDR1 MNHNS, CDR2 SASEGT. CDR3 nucleotide sequence: TGTGCCAGCAGTGAAGGGGTGGGAAACCCCTCCTACGAGCAGTACTTC. It translates to CASSEGVGNPSYEQYF.